These 22 T cell receptor beta chains were all obtained from the same sample, sequenced in a study of T cell responses to AZD1222 COVID-19 vaccine. Assay: immunoSEQ multiplex PCR; the TCRdb copy retains only in-frame clones and omits some. The sample includes around 100,000 clones, 90% to 95% of them seen just once. Specimen: peripheral blood, collected on day 0 of AZD1222 vaccination. All receptors come from an adult in good health.

V and J are TRBV5-6 and TRBJ2-2, with D perhaps matching TRBD2 (5 bases). Trimming removed 4 bases at V and 6 bases at J, with 19 bases between. CDR1 and CDR2 from the germline V gene are SGHDT and YYEEEE. This CDR3 contains 16 residues. This chain's CDR3 is CASSPNGKALAGELFF. In DNA, the CDR3 is TGTGCCAGCAGCCCCAACGGGAAGGCTTTGGCCGGGGAGCTGTTTTTT.

This clone was found once. This chain joins TRBV30 and TRBJ2-7, with D tentatively TRBD1 (5 bases). Trimming took 3 bases from V and 7 from J, leaving 16 bases between them. The length of the CDR3 is 13 residues. From germline, CDR1 is GTSNPN and CDR2 SVGIG (reference sequence). Here the CDR3 DNA reads TGTGCCTGGAGCGGAAGGGGTCCGTGGGAGCAGTACTTC. It translates to CAWSGRGPWEQYF.

This sequence joins TRBV11-3 and TRBJ2-7, with D unresolved. Trimming removed 0 bases from V and 3 bases from J, with 3 bases in between. The CDR3 is 12 amino acids. Per germline, CDR1 SGHNT and CDR2 YENEEA. CDR3 sequence: CASSLEDYEQYF. The CDR3 DNA sequence: TGTGCCAGCAGCTTAGAAGACTACGAGCAGTACTTC.

This clone was recorded once. The chain has TRBV27 and TRBJ1-4; D call uncertain. Germline V gene sequence: CDR1 MNHEY, CDR2 SMNVEV (reference sequence). The V and J ends lost 4 bases and 8 bases respectively, with 20 bases between them. The CDR3 runs 16 residues. The CDR3 sequence: CASSSSGVPLGEKLFF. The CDR3 nucleotides are TGTGCCAGCAGTTCCAGCGGGGTCCCATTGGGAGAAAAACTGTTTTTT.

The chain has TRBV25-1 and TRBJ2-5; TRBD2 matches at 7 bases. The CDR3 spans 16 residues. Germline-derived CDR1 and CDR2 are MGHDK and SYGVNS. Trimming cost V 1 base and J 5 bases; bases outside gene matches: 10. CDR3: CASSEFSWGGSETQYF. The DNA of the CDR3 is TGTGCCAGCAGTGAATTCTCTTGGGGCGGGAGTGAGACCCAGTACTTC.

The chain combines TRBV19 with TRBJ2-1; the D is unclear. The CDR3 consists of 13 residues. CDR1 LNHDA and CDR2 SQIVND come from the germline V gene (reference sequence). Trimming pared 6 bases from V and 10 bases from J, leaving 16 bases between. The DNA for the CDR3 is TGTGCCAGTAGAAAGGACGGCCGTGGGGAGCAGTTCTTC. Protein product: CASRKDGRGEQFF.

Only a few counts were recorded for this clone. The chain employs TRBV30 and TRBJ1-3; no firm D call. V was cut by 0 bases and J by 0 bases, with 6 bases left in between. Germline V gene data show CDR1 as GTSNPN and CDR2 as SVGIG (reference sequence). The CDR3 sequence is 14 residues long. This CDR3 is CAWSVERSGNTIYF. CDR3 in DNA: TGTGCCTGGAGTGTAGAACGCTCTGGAAACACCATATATTTT.

The chain has TRBV10-3 and TRBJ1-5, with a weak D call TRBD1 (5 bases). Germline CDR1 is ENHRY and CDR2 is SYGVKD. The CDR3 has 13 amino acids. Trimming removed 0 bases from V and 7 bases from J, with 7 bases in between. CDR3 residues: CAISESGGQPQHF. For the CDR3, the DNA is TGTGCCATCAGTGAGTCGGGGGGGCAGCCCCAGCATTTT.

The chain recombines TRBV28 with TRBJ2-7; the D gene is possibly TRBD2 (7 bases). Per the germline V gene, CDR1 is MDHEN and CDR2 is SYDVKM. V lost 5 bases and J lost 5, with 13 bases in between. The CDR3 spans 13 residues. CDR3 DNA: TGTGCCAGCAGTCCCCGGGGGGCCGACGAGCAGTACTTC. Protein sequence: CASSPRGADEQYF.

This chain joins TRBV6-5 and TRBJ1-6; the D is unclear. The CDR3 runs to 16 residues. Germline values: CDR1 MNHEY, CDR2 SVGAGI. The ends were cut back, 2 bases at V and 5 bases at J, with 13 bases in the middle. CDR3 bases: TGTGCCAGCAGTTACCGACAAATCCCCGATAATTCACCCCTCCACTTT. It codes for CASSYRQIPDNSPLHF.

The chain recombines TRBV7-2 with TRBJ2-1; a possible D gene is TRBD2 (5 bases). V was pared by 3 bases and J by 6 bases, with 12 bases between. The CDR3 is made up of 14 amino acids. Looked up from germline, CDR1 is SGHTA and CDR2 is FQGNSA. DNA of the CDR3: TGTGCCAGCAGCTTCGCACTAGTCTCCAATGAGCAGTTCTTC. Residues: CASSFALVSNEQFF. Full variable domain (outside the CDR3, taken from reference TRBV7-2 and TRBJ2-1): GAGVSQSPSNKVTEKGKDVELRCDPISGHTALYWYRQSLGQGLEFLIYFQGNSAPDKSGLPSDRFSAERTGGSVSTLTIQRTQQEDSAVYLCASSFALVSNEQFFGPGTRLTVL.

This clone has just one count. V usage is TRBV27 and J usage is TRBJ2-6; TRBD2 aligns across 8 bases. V was clipped by 8 bases and J by 0 bases; unmatched bases: 6. Germline V gene lookup returns CDR1 MNHEY and CDR2 SMNVEV (reference sequence). The CDR3 has 16 amino acids. In nucleotides, the CDR3 is TGTGCCAGCTCGGGGGGGGCACTCTCTGGGGCCAACGTCCTGACTTTC. Its translation: CASSGGALSGANVLTF.

The chain joins TRBV6-1 to TRBJ1-5, with D hard to call. The germline CDR1 and CDR2 sequences are MNHNS and SASEGT. The CDR3 loop spans 13 amino acids. Trimming left V 2 bases short and J 6 bases short, with 8 bases between. This CDR3 is CASSESVGQPQHF. In DNA form, the CDR3 reads TGTGCCAGCAGTGAAAGTGTGGGTCAGCCCCAGCATTTT.

V and J are TRBV28 and TRBJ2-3; a possible D gene is TRBD1 (6 bases). The CDR3 runs to 16 residues. The V end was cut by 6 bases, the J end by 2 bases, with 18 bases between. Germline lookup yields CDR1 MDHEN and CDR2 SYDVKM. The CDR3 spells CASSPGGRGFTDTQYF. The CDR3 region has the DNA TGTGCCAGCAGCCCAGGAGGTAGGGGGTTCACAGATACGCAGTATTTT.

The V and J genes are TRBV9 and TRBJ2-2; 11 bases map to TRBD2. CDR1 and CDR2 from the germline V gene are SGDLS and YYNGEE. The CDR3 sequence is 15 residues long. Losses at the gene ends were 5 bases for V and 3 bases for J; bases not matched to a gene: 3. The chain's CDR3 is CASSRSGRDTGELFF. DNA for the CDR3: TGTGCCAGCAGTCGTAGCGGGAGGGACACCGGGGAGCTGTTTTTT.

V gene TRBV6-5 combines with J gene TRBJ2-7, with 7 nucleotides matching TRBD1. Trimming removed 6 bases from V and 3 bases from J; junction bases left unmatched: 8. The CDR3 has 14 amino acids. CDR1 and CDR2 from the germline V gene are MNHEY and SVGAGI. The CDR3 region has the DNA TGTGCCAGCAGCGCAAGGGGGCAAATCTACGAGCAGTACTTC. This codes for CASSARGQIYEQYF.

The chain carries TRBV10-3 and TRBJ1-4; no definite D call. The V gene's germline CDR1 is ENHRY and CDR2 SYGVKD. This CDR3 has 16 residues. V was cut by 10 bases and J by 0 bases, with 18 bases left in between. CDR3 residues: CATLDEHDSTNEKLFF. The CDR3 nucleotides read TGTGCCACCTTAGACGAACATGATTCAACTAATGAAAAACTGTTTTTT.

The table lists this clone with a count of one. The chain joins TRBV11-1 to TRBJ2-3; D gene ambiguous. V was pared by 2 bases and J by 4 bases, with 4 bases between. This CDR3 contains 12 residues. Germline CDR1 SGHAT, CDR2 FQDESV (reference sequence). This CDR3 is CASSLNADTQYF. CDR3 nucleotides: TGTGCCAGCAGCTTAAACGCAGATACGCAGTATTTT.

The sample holds a few counts of this clone. The rearrangement uses TRBV30 and TRBJ2-7; maybe TRBD1 (6 bases). This CDR3 is built from 13 residues. V was shortened by 3 bases and J by 5 bases, with 14 bases between the two germline ends. Germline-derived CDR1 and CDR2 are GTSNPN and SVGIG (reference sequence). The CDR3: CAWRIQGSHEQYF. As DNA, the CDR3 is TGTGCCTGGAGGATACAGGGAAGCCACGAGCAGTACTTC. The whole variable domain, remainder taken from reference TRBV30 and TRBJ2-7, is SQTIHQWPATLVQPVGSPLSLECTVEGTSNPNLYWYRQAAGRGLQLLFYSVGIGQISSEVPQNLSASRPQDRQFILSSKKLLLSDSGFYLCAWRIQGSHEQYFGPGTRLTVT.

This sequence joins TRBV28 and TRBJ1-1; D gene uncertain. V lost 3 bases and J lost 2, with 7 bases in between. This CDR3 spans 13 amino acids. Germline V CDR1 and CDR2: MDHEN, SYDVKM. The CDR3 DNA reads TGTGCCAGCAGTTTTACTGTCAACACTGAAGCTTTCTTT. Amino acid sequence: CASSFTVNTEAFF.

The rearrangement links TRBV5-8 to TRBJ1-6, with D possibly TRBD1 on 5 matching bases. In germline, CDR1 is SGHTS, CDR2 YDEGEE. V was shortened by 0 bases and J by 6 bases, with 19 bases between the two germline ends. The CDR3 has 18 residues. CDR3 in DNA: TGTGCCAGCAGCTTGGGGACCCTTTTGGCAGGGAGTAATTCACCCCTCCACTTT. This gives the protein CASSLGTLLAGSNSPLHF.

This clone was observed a handful of times. The chain employs TRBV7-8 and TRBJ2-5; D not certain. V was clipped by 5 bases and J by 2 bases, with 12 bases between them. The length of the CDR3 is 14 residues. Germline V gene lookup returns CDR1 SGHVS and CDR2 FQNEAQ. Here the CDR3 DNA reads TGTGCCAGCAGCCGAGAGCCCGTTCAAGAGACCCAGTACTTC. As protein: CASSREPVQETQYF.